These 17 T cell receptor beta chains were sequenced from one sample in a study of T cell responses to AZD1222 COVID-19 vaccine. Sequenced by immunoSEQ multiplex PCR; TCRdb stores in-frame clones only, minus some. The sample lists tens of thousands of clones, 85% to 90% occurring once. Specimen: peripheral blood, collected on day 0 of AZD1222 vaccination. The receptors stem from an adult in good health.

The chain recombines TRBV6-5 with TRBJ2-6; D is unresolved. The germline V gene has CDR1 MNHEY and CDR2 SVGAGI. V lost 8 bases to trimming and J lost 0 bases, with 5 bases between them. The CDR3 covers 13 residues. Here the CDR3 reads CASGSSGANVLTF. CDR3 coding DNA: TGTGCCAGCGGAAGCTCTGGGGCCAACGTCCTGACTTTC.

The CDR3 nucleotides read TGTGCCAGCAGCGTTGGGGGGCTCTATGGCTACACCTTC. Translated: CASSVGGLYGYTF. The chain couples TRBV21-1 to TRBJ1-2. TRBV21-1 is noted as a pseudogene. The CDR3 is 13 residues long.

The CDR3 reads CASSIEARRESSGANVLTF. The CDR3 DNA reads TGTGCCAGTAGTATCGAGGCGCGCAGGGAAAGCTCTGGGGCCAACGTCCTGACTTTC. The chain recombines TRBV19 with TRBJ2-6; D is perhaps TRBD1 (5 bases). CDR1 is LNHDA, CDR2 SQIVND, per germline (reference sequence). V lost 3 bases, J lost 0 bases, and 18 bases lay in between. This CDR3 is built from 19 residues.

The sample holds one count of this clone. In nucleotides, the CDR3 is TGTGCCAAAAGTGGGACAGGGGATCGCTATGGCTACACCTTC. Amino acid sequence: CAKSGTGDRYGYTF. The J gene is TRBJ1-2, the V gene TRBV2, with 10 nucleotides matching TRBD1. CDR3 length: 14 residues. Germline CDR1 SNHLY, CDR2 FYNNEI. Unmatched junction bases numbered 9, after V lost 10 bases and J lost 4 bases. Complete variable domain (other parts from reference TRBV2 and TRBJ1-2): EPEVTQTPSHQVTQMGQEVILRCVPISNHLYFYWYRQILGQKVEFLVSFYNNEISEKSEIFDDQFSVERPDGSNFTLKIRSTKLEDSAMYFCAKSGTGDRYGYTFGSGTRLTVV.

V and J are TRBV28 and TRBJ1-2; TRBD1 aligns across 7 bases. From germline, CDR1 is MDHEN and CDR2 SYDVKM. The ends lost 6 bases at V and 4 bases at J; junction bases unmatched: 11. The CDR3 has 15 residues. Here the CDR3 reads CASRQTGLRSYGYTF. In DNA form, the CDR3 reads TGTGCCAGCAGGCAGACAGGGTTAAGGAGCTATGGCTACACCTTC.

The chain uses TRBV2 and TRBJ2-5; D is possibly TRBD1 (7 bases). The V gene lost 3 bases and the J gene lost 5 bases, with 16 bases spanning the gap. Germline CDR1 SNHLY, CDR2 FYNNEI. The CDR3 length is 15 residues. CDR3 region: CASSDGAGGLETQYF. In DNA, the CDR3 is TGTGCCAGCAGTGATGGGGCAGGGGGGTTGGAGACCCAGTACTTC.

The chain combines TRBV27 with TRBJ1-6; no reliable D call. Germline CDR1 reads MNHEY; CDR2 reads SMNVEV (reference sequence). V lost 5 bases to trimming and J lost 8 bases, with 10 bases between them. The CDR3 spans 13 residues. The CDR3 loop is CASSIHKDSPLHF. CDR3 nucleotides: TGTGCCAGCAGTATCCACAAGGATTCACCCCTCCACTTT.

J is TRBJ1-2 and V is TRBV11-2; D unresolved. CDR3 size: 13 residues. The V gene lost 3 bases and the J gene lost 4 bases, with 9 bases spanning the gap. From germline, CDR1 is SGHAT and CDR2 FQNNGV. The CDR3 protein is CASSLGGSYGYTF. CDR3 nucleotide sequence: TGTGCCAGCAGCTTGGGCGGATCCTATGGCTACACCTTC.

The CDR3 coding sequence is TGCGCCAGCAGCAAACAACCCGGGACAGGGTACGGCTACACCTTC. This codes for CASSKQPGTGYGYTF. The rearrangement links TRBV5-1 to TRBJ1-2; TRBD1 agrees at 9 bases. This CDR3 has 15 residues. Germline V CDR1 and CDR2: SGHRS, YFSETQ. V lost 4 bases, J lost 8 bases, and 12 bases stayed unmatched.

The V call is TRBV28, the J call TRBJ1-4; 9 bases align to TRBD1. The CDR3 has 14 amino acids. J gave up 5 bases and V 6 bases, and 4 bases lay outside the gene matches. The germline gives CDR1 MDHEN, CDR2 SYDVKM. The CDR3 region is CASREGTGNEKLFF. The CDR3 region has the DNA TGTGCCAGCAGGGAGGGGACAGGGAATGAAAAACTGTTTTTT.

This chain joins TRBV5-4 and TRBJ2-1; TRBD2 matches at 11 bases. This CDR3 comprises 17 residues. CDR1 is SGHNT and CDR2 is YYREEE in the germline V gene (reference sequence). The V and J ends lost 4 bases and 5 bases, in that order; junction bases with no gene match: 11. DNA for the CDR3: TGTGCCAGCAGCCCCCGGGAGGTAGCGGGGGGGAACAATGAGCAGTTCTTC. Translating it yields CASSPREVAGGNNEQFF.

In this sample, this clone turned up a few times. CDR3: CATSDTGTANTGELFF. CDR3 nucleotides: TGTGCCACCAGTGACACCGGGACAGCCAACACCGGGGAGCTGTTTTTT. V and J are TRBV24-1 and TRBJ2-2; 7 nucleotides match TRBD1. Germline V gene lookup returns CDR1 KGHDR and CDR2 SFDVKD. The CDR3 loop spans 16 amino acids. Losses at the gene ends were 4 bases for V and 2 bases for J; bases not matched to a gene: 6.

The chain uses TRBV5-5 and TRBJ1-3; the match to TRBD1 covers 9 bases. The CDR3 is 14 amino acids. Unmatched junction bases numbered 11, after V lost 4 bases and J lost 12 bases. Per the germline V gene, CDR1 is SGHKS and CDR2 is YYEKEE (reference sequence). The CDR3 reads CASSLDGTGYHIYF. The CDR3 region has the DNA TGTGCCAGCAGCCTAGATGGGACAGGGTACCACATATATTTT.

The CDR3 loop reads CASSSPGNTIYF. DNA of the CDR3: TGTGCCAGCAGCTCCCCCGGAAACACCATATATTTT. The chain links TRBV27 to TRBJ1-3; no reliable D call. The CDR3 spans 12 residues. The V gene's germline CDR1 is MNHEY and CDR2 SMNVEV (reference sequence). V was trimmed by 6 bases and J by 4 bases, leaving 7 bases between them.

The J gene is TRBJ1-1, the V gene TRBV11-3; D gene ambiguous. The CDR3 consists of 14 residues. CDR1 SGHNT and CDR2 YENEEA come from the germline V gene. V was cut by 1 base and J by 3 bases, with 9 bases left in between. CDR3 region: CASSLAGEDTEAFF. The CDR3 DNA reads TGTGCCAGCAGCTTAGCGGGCGAGGACACTGAAGCTTTCTTT.

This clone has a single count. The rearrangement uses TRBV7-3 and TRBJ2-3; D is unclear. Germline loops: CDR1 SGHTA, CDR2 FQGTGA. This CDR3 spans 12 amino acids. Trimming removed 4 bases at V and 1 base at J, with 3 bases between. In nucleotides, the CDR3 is TGTGCCAGCAGCTCTGGCACAGATACGCAGTATTTT. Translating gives CASSSGTDTQYF.

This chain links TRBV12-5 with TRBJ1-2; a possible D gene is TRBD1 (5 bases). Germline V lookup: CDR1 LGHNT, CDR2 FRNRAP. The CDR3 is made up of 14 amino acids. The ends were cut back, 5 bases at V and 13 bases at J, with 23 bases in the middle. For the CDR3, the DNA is TGTGCTAGTGGTCCCCTCGAGGGGCGAGTGGACCTCACCTTC. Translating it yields CASGPLEGRVDLTF.